This T cell receptor beta chain derives from a study of T cells expressing NK-cell markers. Whole-study findings and limits: HCMV specificity of expanded NKG2C+ T cell clones remained unclear. NKG2C+ dominant clonotype frequencies in over 5 donors were roughly 1.0-7.5% of CD8+ T cells. In a few donors, these clonotypes also led the CD3+CD56-NKG2C+ fraction.

After re-calling the 5' RACE reads, TCRdb lists one entry per CDR3 protein, DNA absent. The listing records 16,000 or so distinct CDR3 sequences. This CDR3 has 14 residues. CDR1 is GTSNPN and CDR2 is SVGIG in the germline V gene (reference sequence). As for this clonotype: Its target is not known.

The sequencing input was blood T cells: a sorted CD56 or NKG2C T cell subset, CD4+ or CD8+ T cells, or bulk PBMC T cells (not recorded which). The origin of this receptor is a man aged 18-70 years in good health. J is TRBJ2-5 and V is TRBV30; with no DNA, the TCRdb D assignment of TRBD2 cannot be verified. The CDR3 here is CAWRADDFFETQYF.